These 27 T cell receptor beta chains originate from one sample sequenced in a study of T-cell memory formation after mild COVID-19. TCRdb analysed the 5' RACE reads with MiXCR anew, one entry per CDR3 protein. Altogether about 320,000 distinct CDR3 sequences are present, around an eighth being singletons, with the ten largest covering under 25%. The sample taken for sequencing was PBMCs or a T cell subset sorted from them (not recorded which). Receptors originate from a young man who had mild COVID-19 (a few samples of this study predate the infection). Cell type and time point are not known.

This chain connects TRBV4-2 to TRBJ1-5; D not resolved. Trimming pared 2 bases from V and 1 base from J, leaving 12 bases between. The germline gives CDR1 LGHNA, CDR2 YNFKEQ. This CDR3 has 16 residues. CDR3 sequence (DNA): TGTGCCAGCAGCCAAAGGCCTCTGGGGAGCAATCAGCCCCAGCATTTT. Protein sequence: CASSQRPLGSNQPQHF.

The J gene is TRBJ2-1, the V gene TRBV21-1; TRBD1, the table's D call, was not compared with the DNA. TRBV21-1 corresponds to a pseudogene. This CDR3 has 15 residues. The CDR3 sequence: CASSARQGLDGEQFF. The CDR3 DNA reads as TGTGCCAGCAGCGCCCGACAGGGCTTAGATGGTGAGCAGTTCTTC.

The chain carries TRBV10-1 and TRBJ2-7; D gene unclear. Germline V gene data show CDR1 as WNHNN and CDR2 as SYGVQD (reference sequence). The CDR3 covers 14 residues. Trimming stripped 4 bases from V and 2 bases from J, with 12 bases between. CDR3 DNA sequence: TGCGCCAGCAGTGCTGGGGTCCGAGCCTACGAGCAGTACTTC. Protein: CASSAGVRAYEQYF.

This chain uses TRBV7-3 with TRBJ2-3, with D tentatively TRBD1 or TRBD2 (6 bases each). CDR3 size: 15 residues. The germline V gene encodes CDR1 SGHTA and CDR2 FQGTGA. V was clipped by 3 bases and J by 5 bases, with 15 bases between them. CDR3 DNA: TGTGCCAGCAGCTTTTCCGGGGGCGTTGGAGATACGCAGTATTTT. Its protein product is CASSFSGGVGDTQYF.

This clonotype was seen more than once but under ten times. CDR3 residues: CASTGQGRNGYTF. CDR3 in DNA: TGTGCCAGCACGGGACAGGGGAGGAATGGCTACACCTTC. This rearrangement joins TRBV19 to TRBJ1-2; 10 nucleotides align to TRBD1. V gave up 9 bases and J gave up 6 bases; unmatched junction bases: 7. Germline CDR1 reads LNHDA; CDR2 reads SQIVND (reference sequence). The CDR3 loop spans 13 amino acids.

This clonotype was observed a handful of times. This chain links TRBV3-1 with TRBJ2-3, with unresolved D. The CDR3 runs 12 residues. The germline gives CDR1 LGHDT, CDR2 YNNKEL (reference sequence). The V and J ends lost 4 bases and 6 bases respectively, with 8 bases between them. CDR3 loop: CASSPSLDTQYF. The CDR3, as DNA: TGTGCCAGCAGCCCTTCACTCGATACGCAGTATTTT.

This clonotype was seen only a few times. CDR3 region: CATSRGGSTNEKLFF. For the CDR3, the DNA is TGTGCCACCAGCAGAGGAGGGTCAACTAATGAAAAACTGTTTTTT. The genes are TRBV15 and TRBJ1-4; D is unresolved. V lost 1 base to trimming and J lost 0 bases, with 6 bases between them. This CDR3 region has 15 residues. Germline V gene data show CDR1 as LNHNV and CDR2 as YYDKDF (reference sequence).

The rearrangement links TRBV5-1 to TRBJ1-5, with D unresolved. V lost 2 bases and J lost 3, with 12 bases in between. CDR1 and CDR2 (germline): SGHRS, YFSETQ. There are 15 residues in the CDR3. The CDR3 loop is CASSLGAGTNQPQHF. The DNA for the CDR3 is TGCGCCAGCAGCTTAGGCGCAGGTACCAATCAGCCCCAGCATTTT.

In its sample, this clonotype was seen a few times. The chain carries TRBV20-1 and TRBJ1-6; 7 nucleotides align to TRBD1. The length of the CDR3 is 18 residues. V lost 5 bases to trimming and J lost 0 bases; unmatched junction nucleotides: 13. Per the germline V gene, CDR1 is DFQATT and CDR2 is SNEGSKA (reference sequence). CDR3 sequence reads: CSASEPPTGSSYNSPLHF. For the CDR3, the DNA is TGCAGTGCTTCCGAACCGCCGACAGGGAGCTCCTATAATTCACCCCTCCACTTT.

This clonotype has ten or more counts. The DNA for the CDR3 is TGTGCCAGCAGCGCAGGTCCGGAGACCCAGTACTTC. This encodes CASSAGPETQYF. The V gene is TRBV7-2, the J gene TRBJ2-5; D unresolved. Germline V gene lookup returns CDR1 SGHTA and CDR2 FQGNSA. V lost 5 bases, J lost 5 bases, and 9 bases lay in between. The CDR3 has 12 residues.

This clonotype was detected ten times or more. Written as DNA, the CDR3 is TGCAGTGCTAGATCACCGGGACAGGCATACAATGAGCAGTTCTTC. Amino acid sequence: CSARSPGQAYNEQFF. The rearrangement joins TRBV20-1 to TRBJ2-1; 8 bases align to TRBD1. This CDR3 contains 15 residues. Unmatched junction bases numbered 7, after V lost 2 bases and J lost 4 bases. Germline V gives CDR1 DFQATT, CDR2 SNEGSKA (reference sequence).

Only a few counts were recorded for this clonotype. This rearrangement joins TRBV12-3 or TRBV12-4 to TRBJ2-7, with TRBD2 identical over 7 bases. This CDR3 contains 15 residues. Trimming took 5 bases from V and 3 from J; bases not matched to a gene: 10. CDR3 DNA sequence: TGTGCCAGCAGTCCCCGAGGGGCGGGGGACTACGAGCAGTACTTC. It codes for CASSPRGAGDYEQYF.

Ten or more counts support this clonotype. The CDR3: CASSRGGSYEQYV. Written as DNA, the CDR3 is TGCGCCAGCAGCAGAGGGGGCTCCTACGAGCAGTACGTC. The chain uses TRBV5-1 and TRBJ2-7; tentative D call: TRBD1 (6 bases). Trimming stripped 4 bases from V and 0 bases from J, with 8 bases between. The length of the CDR3 is 13 residues. From germline, CDR1 is SGHRS and CDR2 YFSETQ.

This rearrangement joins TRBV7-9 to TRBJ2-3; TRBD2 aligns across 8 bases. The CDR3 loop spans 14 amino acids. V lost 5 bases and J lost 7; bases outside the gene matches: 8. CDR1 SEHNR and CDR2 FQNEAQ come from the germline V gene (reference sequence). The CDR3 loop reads CASSPSGGGYTQYF. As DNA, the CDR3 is TGTGCCAGCAGCCCCAGCGGGGGTGGATATACGCAGTATTTT.

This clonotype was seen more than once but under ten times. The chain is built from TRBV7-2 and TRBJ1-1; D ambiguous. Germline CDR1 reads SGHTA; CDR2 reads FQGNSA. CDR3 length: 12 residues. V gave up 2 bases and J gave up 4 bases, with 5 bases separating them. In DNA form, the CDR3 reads TGTGCCAGCAGCTTATTGGCCACTGAAGCTTTCTTT. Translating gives CASSLLATEAFF.

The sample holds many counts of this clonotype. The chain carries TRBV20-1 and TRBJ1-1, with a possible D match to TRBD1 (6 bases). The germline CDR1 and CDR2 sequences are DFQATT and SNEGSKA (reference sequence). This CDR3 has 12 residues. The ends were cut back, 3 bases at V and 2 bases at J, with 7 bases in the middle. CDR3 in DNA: TGCAGTGCTAGGACAGGTAACACTGAAGCTTTCTTT. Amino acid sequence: CSARTGNTEAFF.

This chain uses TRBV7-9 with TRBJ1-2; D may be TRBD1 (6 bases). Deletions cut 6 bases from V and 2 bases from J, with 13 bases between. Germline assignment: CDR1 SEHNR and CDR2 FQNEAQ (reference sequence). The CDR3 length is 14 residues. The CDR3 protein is CASRHREGNYGYTF. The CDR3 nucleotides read TGTGCCAGCAGACACAGGGAGGGAAACTATGGCTACACCTTC.

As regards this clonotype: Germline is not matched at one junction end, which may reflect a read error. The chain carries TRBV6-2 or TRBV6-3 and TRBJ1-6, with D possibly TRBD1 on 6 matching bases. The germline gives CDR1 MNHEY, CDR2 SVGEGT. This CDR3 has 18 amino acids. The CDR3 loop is CDSSWDIRGGSYNSPLHF. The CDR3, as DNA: TGTGACAGCAGTTGGGACATTCGCGGGGGCTCCTATAATTCACCCCTCCACTTT.

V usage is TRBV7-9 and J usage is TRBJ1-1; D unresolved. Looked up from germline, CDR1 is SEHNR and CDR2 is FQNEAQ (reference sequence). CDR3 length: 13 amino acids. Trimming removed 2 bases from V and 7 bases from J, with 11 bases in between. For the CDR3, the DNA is TGTGCCAGCAGCTTATCCCTCGGGGTTGAAGCTTTCTTT. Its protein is CASSLSLGVEAFF.

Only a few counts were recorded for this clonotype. The CDR3 DNA is TGTGCCAGTAGTATAGTGGGGGAGGGGACAAATCAGCCCCAGCATTTT. The encoded protein is CASSIVGEGTNQPQHF. The chain combines TRBV19 with TRBJ1-5, with a possible D match to TRBD1 (6 bases). The length of the CDR3 is 16 residues. CDR1 and CDR2 from the germline V gene are LNHDA and SQIVND (reference sequence). Trimming shortened V by 1 base and J by 4 bases, and 14 bases separated the two germline ends. The full variable domain, completed using reference TRBV19 and TRBJ1-5, is DGGITQSPKYLFRKEGQNVTLSCEQNLNHDAMYWYRQDPGQGLRLIYYSQIVNDFQKGDIAEGYSVSREKKESFPLTVTSAQKNPTAFYLCASSIVGEGTNQPQHFGDGTRLSIL.

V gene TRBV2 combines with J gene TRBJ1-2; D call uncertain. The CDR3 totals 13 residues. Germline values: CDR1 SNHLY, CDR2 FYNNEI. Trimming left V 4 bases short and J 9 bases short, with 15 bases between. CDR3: CASSATPIGSYTF. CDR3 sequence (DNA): TGTGCCAGCAGTGCGACTCCTATCGGGAGCTACACCTTC.

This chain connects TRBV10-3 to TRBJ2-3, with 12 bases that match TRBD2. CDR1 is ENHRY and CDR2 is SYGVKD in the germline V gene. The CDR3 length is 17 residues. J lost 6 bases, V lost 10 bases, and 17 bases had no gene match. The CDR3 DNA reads TGTGCCACCGCGCAAGCTATACTAGCGGGGGGACTGGATACGCAGTATTTT. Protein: CATAQAILAGGLDTQYF.

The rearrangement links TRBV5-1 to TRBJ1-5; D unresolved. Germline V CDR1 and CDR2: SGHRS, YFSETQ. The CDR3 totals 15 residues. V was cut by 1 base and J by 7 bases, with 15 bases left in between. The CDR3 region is CASSLLPGPEQPQHF. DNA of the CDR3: TGCGCCAGCAGCTTGTTGCCAGGCCCAGAACAGCCCCAGCATTTT.

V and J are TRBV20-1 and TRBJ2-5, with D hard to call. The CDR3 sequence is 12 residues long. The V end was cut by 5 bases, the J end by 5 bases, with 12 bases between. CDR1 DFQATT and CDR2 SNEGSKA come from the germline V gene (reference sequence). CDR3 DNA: TGCAGTGCTGCCGGGCGGCTGGAGACCCAGTACTTC. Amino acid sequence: CSAAGRLETQYF.

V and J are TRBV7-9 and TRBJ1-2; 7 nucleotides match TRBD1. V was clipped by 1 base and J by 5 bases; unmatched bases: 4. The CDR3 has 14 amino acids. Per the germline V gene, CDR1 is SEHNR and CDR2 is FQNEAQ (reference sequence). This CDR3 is CASSLEGARYGYTF. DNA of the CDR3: TGTGCCAGCAGCTTAGAGGGGGCAAGATATGGCTACACCTTC.

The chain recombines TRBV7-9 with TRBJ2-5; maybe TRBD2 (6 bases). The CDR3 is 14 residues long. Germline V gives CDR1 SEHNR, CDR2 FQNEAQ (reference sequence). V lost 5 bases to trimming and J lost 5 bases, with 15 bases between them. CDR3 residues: CASSQNGRGETQYF. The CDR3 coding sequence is TGTGCCAGCAGCCAGAATGGACGGGGGGAGACCCAGTACTTC.

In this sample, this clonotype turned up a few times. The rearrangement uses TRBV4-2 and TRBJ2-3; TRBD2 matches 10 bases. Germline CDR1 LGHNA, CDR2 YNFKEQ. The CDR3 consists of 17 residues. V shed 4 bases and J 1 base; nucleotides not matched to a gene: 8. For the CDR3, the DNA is TGTGCCAGCAGCCTTAGCGGGGGGCTCACCCGCACAGATACGCAGTATTTT. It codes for CASSLSGGLTRTDTQYF.